The 10 T cell receptor beta chains in this list originate from one sample, sequenced in a study of identical twins. TCRdb itself ran the 5' RACE reads through MiXCR, one entry per CDR3 protein. The sample lists about 530,000 distinct CDR3 sequences; 15% were seen once. The sample was also linked to a second study, of yellow fever vaccine responses in identical twins.

The sequencing sample was made of CD4+ T cells sorted from blood. Every receptor here comes from a woman between 18 and 30 years old in good health.

This clonotype has a handful of counts. The J gene is TRBJ2-3, the V gene TRBV7-9, with no clear D. CDR1 and CDR2 from the germline V gene are SEHNR and FQNEAQ (reference sequence). CDR3 length: 15 amino acids. V lost 4 bases and J lost 0, with 11 bases in between. The CDR3 sequence: CASSSPPGSTDTQYF. In DNA, the CDR3 is TGTGCCAGCAGCTCCCCCCCTGGGAGCACAGATACGCAGTATTTT.

This clonotype was counted between two and nine times. Here the CDR3 reads CASSLGTGRLGNEQFF. CDR3 bases: TGTGCCAGCAGTTTGGGGACAGGGAGGTTGGGCAATGAGCAGTTCTTC. The rearrangement joins TRBV6-5 to TRBJ2-1; 9 nucleotides match TRBD1. The CDR3 covers 16 residues. Germline-derived CDR1 and CDR2 are MNHEY and SVGAGI. With 4 bases clipped from V and 6 bases from J, the junction kept 10 bases outside the gene matches.

This clonotype was recorded at least ten times. This chain uses TRBV29-1 with TRBJ2-1; weak D call: TRBD2 (5 bases). The CDR3 sequence is 11 residues long. Germline CDR1 reads SQVTM; CDR2 reads ANQGSEA. CDR3 coding DNA: TGCAGTATCAAGCGGTACAATGAGCAGTTCTTC. This gives the protein CSIKRYNEQFF.

The chain joins TRBV5-1 to TRBJ2-3; 8 bases map to TRBD1. CDR1 is SGHRS and CDR2 is YFSETQ in the germline V gene. The CDR3 consists of 15 residues. Unmatched junction bases numbered 4, after V lost 3 bases and J lost 1 base. CDR3 sequence reads: CASSYQTGGTDTQYF. Written as DNA, the CDR3 is TGCGCCAGCAGCTACCAGACAGGGGGCACAGATACGCAGTATTTT.

This clonotype was picked up a small number of times. The chain has TRBV5-1 and TRBJ2-1; no reliable D call. Germline CDR1 and CDR2: SGHRS and YFSETQ. Trimming left V 0 bases short and J 9 bases short, with 4 bases between. The CDR3 length is 11 residues. For the CDR3, the DNA is TGCGCCAGCAGCTTGGATGCTGAGCAGTTCTTC. Protein sequence: CASSLDAEQFF.

The rearrangement uses TRBV6-5 and TRBJ1-1; tentatively, D is TRBD1 (5 bases). The V end was cut by 0 bases, the J end by 1 base, with 9 bases between. The CDR3 covers 15 residues. Germline loops: CDR1 MNHEY, CDR2 SVGAGI. CDR3 DNA sequence: TGTGCCAGCAGTTACTCTTGGGACGCGAACACTGAAGCTTTCTTT. The encoded protein is CASSYSWDANTEAFF.

Only a few counts were recorded for this clonotype. CDR3 amino acids: CASSLSVRIPGYTF. In DNA form, the CDR3 reads TGTGCCAGCAGCTTGTCGGTACGGATCCCTGGCTACACCTTC. The J gene is TRBJ1-2, the V gene TRBV5-6; no firm D call. The CDR3 runs 14 residues. Trimming shortened V by 1 base and J by 7 bases, and 14 bases separated the two germline ends. The V gene's germline CDR1 is SGHDT and CDR2 YYEEEE.

V gene TRBV11-2 combines with J gene TRBJ2-1, with D perhaps TRBD1 (6 bases). Trimming cost V 5 bases and J 5 bases, with 16 bases left between them. The CDR3 has 15 amino acids. In germline, CDR1 is SGHAT, CDR2 FQNNGV. The CDR3: CASSPRGIPHNEQFF. The CDR3 region has the DNA TGTGCCAGCAGCCCCAGGGGCATTCCACACAATGAGCAGTTCTTC.

This clonotype was detected once. This chain connects TRBV12-5 to TRBJ2-1; the match to TRBD2 covers 10 bases. Unmatched junction bases numbered 13, after V lost 1 base and J lost 7 bases. This CDR3 has 18 residues. Germline-derived CDR1 and CDR2 are LGHNT and FRNRAP. The CDR3 bases are TGTGCTAGTGGTTTGGGAGGAGGATCTAGCGGGAGAAATAATGAGCAGTTCTTC. This gives the protein CASGLGGGSSGRNNEQFF.

This clonotype was counted between two and nine times. The genes are TRBV28 and TRBJ1-5; D is possibly TRBD1 (6 bases). Germline CDR1 reads MDHEN; CDR2 reads SYDVKM. V was cut by 3 bases and J by 5 bases, with 14 bases left in between. This CDR3 comprises 15 residues. The CDR3 bases are TGTGCCAGCAGTTTCCCTGGGACAAGCCATCAGCCCCAGCATTTT. Its translation: CASSFPGTSHQPQHF.